The 24 T cell receptor beta chains below come from one sample, sequenced in a study of metastatic and nonmetastatic thyroid tumors. TCRdb ran MiXCR on the PCR reads. The table lists some 17,000 clones, about a quarter of them singletons. Every patient underwent thyroid surgery untreated. Material for sequencing was blood. The receptors derive from a male donor with papillary thyroid cancer or a benign thyroid nodule (not recorded which). Some clones in this sample may be carry-over from other donors' samples.

By share, this clone counts as medium-sized (0.01 to 0.1%). This chain uses TRBV4-2 with TRBJ2-7; D might be TRBD2 (5 bases). The CDR3 is made up of 16 amino acids. Looked up from germline, CDR1 is LGHNA and CDR2 is YNFKEQ. V was cut by 1 base and J by 0 bases, with 13 bases left in between. The CDR3 protein is CASSQVFGESSYEQYF. CDR3 coding DNA: TGTGCCAGCAGCCAAGTGTTCGGGGAAAGCTCCTACGAGCAGTACTTC.

Notes on this clone: Germline and junction disagree at one end, which may indicate a read error. The CDR3 nucleotides are TGTACCACCAGTGCCCCTGAGGAAGGGAACTATGGCTACACCTTC. Its translation: CTTSAPEEGNYGYTF. The chain is built from TRBV24-1 and TRBJ1-2; no reliable D call. The CDR3 runs to 15 residues. Germline lookup yields CDR1 KGHDR and CDR2 SFDVKD.

This clone is medium-sized within its sample. The chain combines TRBV9 with TRBJ2-3, with 11 bases fitting TRBD2. The CDR3 runs to 18 residues. Germline loops: CDR1 SGDLS, CDR2 YYNGEE. The junction had 9 bases not matched to a gene; V was cut back by 3 bases and J by 0 bases. This chain's CDR3 is CASSAPASGGTSTDTQYF. CDR3 in DNA: TGTGCCAGCAGCGCCCCAGCTAGCGGGGGGACTAGCACAGATACGCAGTATTTT. The whole variable domain, filled in from reference TRBV9 and TRBJ2-3, reads DSGVTQTPKHLITATGQRVTLRCSPRSGDLSVYWYQQSLDQGLQFLIQYYNGEERAKGNILERFSAQQFPDLHSELNLSSLELGDSALYFCASSAPASGGTSTDTQYFGPGTRLTVL.

There are many counts of this clone. CDR3 in amino acids: CASMGQLTDTQYF. The CDR3 nucleotides are TGTGCCAGCATGGGACAGCTCACAGATACGCAGTATTTT. The chain employs TRBV2 and TRBJ2-3, with 7 bases that match TRBD1. The CDR3 length is 13 residues. V shed 7 bases and J 2 bases; nucleotides not matched to a gene: 3. Germline loops: CDR1 SNHLY, CDR2 FYNNEI.

Within the sample, this clone is medium-sized (0.01 to 0.1%). J is TRBJ2-1 and V is TRBV20-1; 10 bases agree with TRBD2. Germline CDR1 DFQATT, CDR2 SNEGSKA (reference sequence). The CDR3 is 13 residues long. Losses at the gene ends were 6 bases for V and 5 bases for J; bases not matched to a gene: 4. CDR3 in amino acids: CSASGGADNEQFF. Written as DNA, the CDR3 is TGCAGTGCGAGCGGGGGGGCCGACAATGAGCAGTTCTTC.

Many counts were recorded for this clone. The V and J genes are TRBV6-4 and TRBJ2-3; 11 bases align to TRBD1. J was trimmed by 4 bases and V by 3 bases; bases with no gene match: 0. Germline CDR1 MRHNA, CDR2 SNTAGT. The CDR3 totals 14 residues. The CDR3 is CASSEGQGADTQYF. For the CDR3, the DNA is TGTGCCAGCAGTGAGGGACAGGGGGCAGATACGCAGTATTTT.

Note on this clone: A junction end diverges from the germline sequence, so it may reflect a read error. This chain uses TRBV7-7 with TRBJ2-7, with D perhaps assigned TRBD1 or TRBD2 (5 bases each). Germline V gene data show CDR1 as SSHAT and CDR2 as FNYEAQ (reference sequence). The CDR3 is 15 residues long. The CDR3 loop reads CASSLKAGGNYEQYF. CDR3 DNA: TGTGCTAGCAGCTTGAAGGCTGGGGGAAACTACGAGCAGTACTTC. Full variable domain (outside the CDR3, taken from reference TRBV7-7 and TRBJ2-7): GAGVSQSPRYKVTKRGQDVTLRCDPISSHATLYWYQQALGQGPEFLTYFNYEAQPDKSGLPSDRFSAERPEGSISTLTIQRTEQRDSAMYRCASSLKAGGNYEQYFGPGTRLTVT.

The DNA for the CDR3 is TGTGCCAGCAGCTTACAGGGCCTCGCTATGAACACTGAAGCTTTCTTT. This translates into CASSLQGLAMNTEAFF. J is TRBJ1-1 and V is TRBV7-3, with a weak D call TRBD1 (5 bases). The germline V gene has CDR1 SGHTA and CDR2 FQGTGA. Deletions cut 2 bases from V and 0 bases from J, with 13 bases between. The CDR3 extends over 16 amino acids.

The chain has TRBV30 and TRBJ2-1; the D gene is possibly TRBD2 (5 bases). Germline assignment: CDR1 GTSNPN and CDR2 SVGIG (reference sequence). V was clipped by 3 bases and J by 3 bases, with 12 bases between them. The CDR3 extends over 14 amino acids. CDR3 amino acids: CAWRSGNDYNEQFF. The CDR3, as DNA: TGTGCCTGGAGATCGGGGAACGACTACAATGAGCAGTTCTTC.

With regard to this clone: The junction departs from the called germline gene at one end, perhaps through a read error. The J gene is TRBJ1-2, the V gene TRBV4-2, with D possibly matching TRBD1 (6 bases). The CDR3 extends over 15 amino acids. Germline V gene data show CDR1 as LGHNA and CDR2 as YNFKEQ. CDR3 amino acids: CASSQNRAGGYGYTF. CDR3 bases: TGTGCCAGCAGCCAAAACAGGGCCGGAGGGTATGGCTACACCTTT.

The rearrangement links TRBV24-1 to TRBJ2-2; 9 positions agree with TRBD2. This CDR3 spans 16 amino acids. Losses at the gene ends were 4 bases for V and 7 bases for J; bases not matched to a gene: 9. Looked up from germline, CDR1 is KGHDR and CDR2 is SFDVKD. The CDR3 here is CATSEGGLAGIGELFF. CDR3 DNA: TGTGCCACCAGTGAGGGGGGCCTAGCGGGGATCGGGGAGCTGTTTTTT.

Ten or more counts support this clone. The CDR3 here is CASNRQGLAKNIQYF. CDR3 coding DNA: TGTGCCAGCAATCGGCAAGGTCTAGCCAAAAACATTCAGTACTTC. The rearrangement joins TRBV2 to TRBJ2-4; D remains unclear. The germline gives CDR1 SNHLY, CDR2 FYNNEI. The CDR3 length is 15 residues. The V end lost 7 bases, the J end lost 0 bases, and 13 bases lay between the germline ends.

Concerning this clone itself: Its ends do not fully match the called genes, so a read error is possible. This rearrangement joins TRBV7-8 to TRBJ2-2; the D gene is possibly TRBD2 (5 bases). The CDR3 has 16 amino acids. Germline CDR1 is SGHVS and CDR2 is FQNEAQ. The CDR3 nucleotides read TGTGTCAGCATCTCGCTGGGAGCTGGAGACGTCGGGGAGCTGTTTTTT. Residues: CVSISLGAGDVGELFF.

This clone was observed many times. The chain combines TRBV9 with TRBJ2-2; 8 nucleotides line up with TRBD1. J lost 1 base, V lost 4 bases, and 3 bases had no gene match. The germline V gene encodes CDR1 SGDLS and CDR2 YYNGEE. The CDR3 has 15 amino acids. CDR3 DNA sequence: TGTGCCAGCAGCAGAGGACAGGGGAACACCGGGGAGCTGTTTTTT. Its translation is CASSRGQGNTGELFF. The whole variable domain, remainder taken from reference TRBV9 and TRBJ2-2, is DSGVTQTPKHLITATGQRVTLRCSPRSGDLSVYWYQQSLDQGLQFLIQYYNGEERAKGNILERFSAQQFPDLHSELNLSSLELGDSALYFCASSRGQGNTGELFFGEGSRLTVL.

The chain joins TRBV6-1 to TRBJ1-5; the match to TRBD1 covers 10 bases. The V gene end was trimmed by 7 bases and the J gene end by 2 bases; junction bases not matched to a gene: 8. Germline V gene data show CDR1 as MNHNS and CDR2 as SASEGT. The CDR3 contains 16 residues. The CDR3 DNA reads as TGTGCCAGCACTCCTTCTGGGACAGGGGGCAATCAGCCCCAGCATTTT. As protein: CASTPSGTGGNQPQHF.

The table lists this clone with many counts. The rearrangement joins TRBV9 to TRBJ2-5; the match to TRBD2 covers 10 bases. V lost 3 bases and J lost 2; bases outside the gene matches: 7. The CDR3 loop spans 16 amino acids. Looked up from germline, CDR1 is SGDLS and CDR2 is YYNGEE. This CDR3 reads CASSAPGLAAQETQYF. CDR3 DNA sequence: TGTGCCAGCAGCGCCCCAGGACTAGCGGCGCAAGAGACCCAGTACTTC.

In this sample, this clone is medium-sized. This sequence joins TRBV20-1 and TRBJ2-1, with TRBD1 as a possible D gene (5 bases). Trimming pared 6 bases from V and 7 bases from J, leaving 22 bases between. This CDR3 is built from 15 residues. Germline V gives CDR1 DFQATT, CDR2 SNEGSKA (reference sequence). The CDR3 is CSADDRGPRANEQFF. The CDR3 region has the DNA TGCAGTGCAGACGATAGGGGCCCCCGAGCAAATGAGCAGTTCTTC.

This clone was found many times. This chain links TRBV6-4 with TRBJ2-3; 12 bases agree with TRBD2. The germline V gene has CDR1 MRHNA and CDR2 SNTAGT. The CDR3 runs 15 residues. V lost 4 bases, J lost 1 base, and 0 bases stayed unmatched. The CDR3, as DNA: TGTGCCAGCAGTGGACTAGCGGGGGGCACAGATACGCAGTATTTT. Protein: CASSGLAGGTDTQYF.

This clone was found a few times. This chain links TRBV24-1 with TRBJ2-7; 7 nucleotides line up with TRBD1. There are 14 residues in the CDR3. The V segment lost 4 bases and the J segment 2 bases; nucleotides outside the gene matches: 4. CDR1 KGHDR and CDR2 SFDVKD come from the germline V gene. CDR3 sequence reads: CATSDSGQAYEQYF. For the CDR3, the DNA is TGTGCCACCAGTGACTCTGGACAGGCCTACGAGCAGTACTTC.

This sequence joins TRBV18 and TRBJ1-4; D is ambiguous. This CDR3 contains 14 residues. V dropped 3 bases and J dropped 1 base, with 6 bases sitting between them. Germline CDR1 KGHSH, CDR2 LQKENI. The CDR3 here is CASSPDRTNEKLFF. The CDR3 nucleotides are TGTGCCAGCTCACCCGACCGAACTAATGAAAAACTGTTTTTT. Drawing the rest from reference TRBV18 and TRBJ1-4, the complete variable domain is NAGVMQNPRHLVRRRGQEARLRCSPMKGHSHVYWYRQLPEEGLKFMVYLQKENIIDESGMPKERFSAEFPKEGPSILRIQQVVRGDSAAYFCASSPDRTNEKLFFGSGTQLSVL.

The chain recombines TRBV2 with TRBJ2-2, with TRBD1 identical over 7 bases. V was pared by 5 bases and J by 4 bases, with 4 bases of the junction left unmatched. The germline V gene encodes CDR1 SNHLY and CDR2 FYNNEI. The CDR3 consists of 14 residues. In DNA form, the CDR3 reads TGTGCCAGCAGTCCTGACAGGGTCACCGGGGAGCTGTTTTTT. Translating it yields CASSPDRVTGELFF.

This clone was detected only a few times. V usage is TRBV6-9 and J usage is TRBJ1-3; the D gene is possibly TRBD1 (6 bases). Trimming cost V 2 bases and J 0 bases, with 14 bases left between them. The CDR3 sequence is 17 residues long. Germline V gene data show CDR1 as MNHGY and CDR2 as SVAAGI. CDR3: CASSYAWDIGSGNTIYF. DNA of the CDR3: TGTGCCAGCAGTTATGCGTGGGACATCGGCTCTGGAAACACCATATATTTT.

By its share, this clone is medium-sized (0.01 to 0.1%). V gene TRBV11-3 combines with J gene TRBJ1-6; the D gene is possibly TRBD1 (5 bases). The germline V and J ends were trimmed by 0 bases and 9 bases, with 6 bases remaining between them. Per germline, CDR1 SGHNT and CDR2 YENEEA. The CDR3 covers 13 residues. This chain's CDR3 is CASSLERGSPLHF. For the CDR3, the DNA is TGTGCCAGCAGCTTAGAAAGGGGTTCACCCCTCCACTTT. The complete variable domain, with remaining parts taken from reference TRBV11-3 and TRBJ1-6, reads EAGVVQSPRYKIIEKKQPVAFWCNPISGHNTLYWYLQNLGQGPELLIRYENEEAVDDSQLPKDRFSAERLKGVDSTLKIQPAELGDSAVYLCASSLERGSPLHFGNGTRLTVT.

The chain has TRBV20-1 and TRBJ1-1; D ambiguous. V lost 1 base to trimming and J lost 4 bases, with 16 bases between them. The CDR3 has 15 amino acids. Per germline, CDR1 DFQATT and CDR2 SNEGSKA (reference sequence). CDR3 amino acids: CSARGRVEGSTEAFF. For the CDR3, the DNA is TGCAGTGCTAGAGGGCGGGTGGAGGGAAGCACTGAAGCTTTCTTT.